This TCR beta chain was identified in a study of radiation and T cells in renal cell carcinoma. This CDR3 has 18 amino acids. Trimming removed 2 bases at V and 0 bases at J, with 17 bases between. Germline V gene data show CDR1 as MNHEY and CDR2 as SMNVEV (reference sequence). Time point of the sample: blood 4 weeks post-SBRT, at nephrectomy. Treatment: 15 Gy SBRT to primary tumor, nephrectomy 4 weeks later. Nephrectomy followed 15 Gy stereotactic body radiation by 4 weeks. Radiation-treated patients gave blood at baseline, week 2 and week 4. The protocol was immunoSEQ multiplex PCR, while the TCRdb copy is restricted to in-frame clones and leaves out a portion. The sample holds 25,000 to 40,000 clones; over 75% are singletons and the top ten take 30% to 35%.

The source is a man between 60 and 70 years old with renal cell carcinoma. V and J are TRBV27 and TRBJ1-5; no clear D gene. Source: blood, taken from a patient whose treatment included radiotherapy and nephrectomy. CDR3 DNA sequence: TGTGCCAGCAGTTTACTAGTAACGCGGGGATCTAGCAATCAGCCCCAGCATTTT. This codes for CASSLLVTRGSSNQPQHF.